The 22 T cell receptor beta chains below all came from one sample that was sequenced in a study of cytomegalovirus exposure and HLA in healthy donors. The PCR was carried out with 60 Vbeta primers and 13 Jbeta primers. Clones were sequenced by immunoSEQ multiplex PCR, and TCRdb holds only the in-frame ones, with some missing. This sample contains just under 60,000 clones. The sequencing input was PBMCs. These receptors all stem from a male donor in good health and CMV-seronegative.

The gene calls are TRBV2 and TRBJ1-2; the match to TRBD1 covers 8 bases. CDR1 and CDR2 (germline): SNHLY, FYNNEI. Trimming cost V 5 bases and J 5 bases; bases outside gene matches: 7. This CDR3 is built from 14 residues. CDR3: CASSLGTGSYGYTF. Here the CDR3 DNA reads TGTGCCAGCAGTTTAGGGACAGGCTCTTATGGCTACACCTTC.

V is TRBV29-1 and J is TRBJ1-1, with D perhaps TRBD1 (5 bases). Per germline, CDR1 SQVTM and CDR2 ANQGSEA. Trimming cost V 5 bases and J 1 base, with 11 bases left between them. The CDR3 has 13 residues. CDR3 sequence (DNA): TGCAGCGTTTCCCCACAGGCGAACACTGAAGCTTTCTTT. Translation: CSVSPQANTEAFF.

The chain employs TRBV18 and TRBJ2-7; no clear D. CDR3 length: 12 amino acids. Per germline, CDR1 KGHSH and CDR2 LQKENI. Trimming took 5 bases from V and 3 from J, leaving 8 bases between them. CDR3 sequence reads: CASSRRNYEQYF. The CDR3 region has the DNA TGTGCCAGCTCAAGGAGAAACTACGAGCAGTACTTC.

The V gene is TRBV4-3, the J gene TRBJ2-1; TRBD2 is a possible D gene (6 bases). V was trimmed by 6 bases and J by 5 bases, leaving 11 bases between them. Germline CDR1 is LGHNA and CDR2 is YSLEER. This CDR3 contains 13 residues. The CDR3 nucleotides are TGCGCCAGCAGTGGAGGGGTAGACAATGAGCAGTTCTTC. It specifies CASSGGVDNEQFF.

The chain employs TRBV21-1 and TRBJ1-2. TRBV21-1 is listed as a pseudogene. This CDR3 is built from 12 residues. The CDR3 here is CARTARYYGYTF. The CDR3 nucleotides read TGTGCCCGAACTGCTAGGTACTATGGCTACACCTTC.

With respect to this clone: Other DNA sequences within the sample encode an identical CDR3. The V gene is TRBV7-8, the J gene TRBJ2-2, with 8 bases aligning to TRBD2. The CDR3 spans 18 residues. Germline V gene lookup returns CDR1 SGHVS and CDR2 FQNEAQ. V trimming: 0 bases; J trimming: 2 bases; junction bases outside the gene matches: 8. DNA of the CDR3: TGTGCCAGCAGCTTAGCGAGGAGACTAGCGAAAAACACCGGGGAGCTGTTTTTT. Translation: CASSLARRLAKNTGELFF.

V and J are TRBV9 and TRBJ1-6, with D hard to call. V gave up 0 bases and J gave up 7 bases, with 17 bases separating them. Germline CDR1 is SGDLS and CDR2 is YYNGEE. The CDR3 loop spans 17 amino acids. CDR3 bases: TGTGCCAGCAGCGTAGGTTCAGCTCTTCAACTAAATTCACCCCTCCACTTT. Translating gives CASSVGSALQLNSPLHF. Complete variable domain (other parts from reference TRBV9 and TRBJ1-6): DSGVTQTPKHLITATGQRVTLRCSPRSGDLSVYWYQQSLDQGLQFLIQYYNGEERAKGNILERFSAQQFPDLHSELNLSSLELGDSALYFCASSVGSALQLNSPLHFGNGTRLTVT.

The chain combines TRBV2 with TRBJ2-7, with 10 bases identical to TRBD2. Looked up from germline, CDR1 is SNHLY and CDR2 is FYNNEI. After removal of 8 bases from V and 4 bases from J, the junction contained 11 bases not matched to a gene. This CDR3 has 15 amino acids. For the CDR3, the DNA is TGTGCCAGCTCCCGGACTAGCGGAGGGGGATACGAGCAGTACTTC. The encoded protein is CASSRTSGGGYEQYF. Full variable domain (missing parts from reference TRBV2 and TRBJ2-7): EPEVTQTPSHQVTQMGQEVILRCVPISNHLYFYWYRQILGQKVEFLVSFYNNEISEKSEIFDDQFSVERPDGSNFTLKIRSTKLEDSAMYFCASSRTSGGGYEQYFGPGTRLTVT.

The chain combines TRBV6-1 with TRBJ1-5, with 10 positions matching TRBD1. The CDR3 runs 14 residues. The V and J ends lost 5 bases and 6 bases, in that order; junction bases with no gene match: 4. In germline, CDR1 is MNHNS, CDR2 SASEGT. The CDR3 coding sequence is TGTGCCAGCAGTCAGACAGGGGGCTTTCAGCCCCAGCATTTT. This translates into CASSQTGGFQPQHF.

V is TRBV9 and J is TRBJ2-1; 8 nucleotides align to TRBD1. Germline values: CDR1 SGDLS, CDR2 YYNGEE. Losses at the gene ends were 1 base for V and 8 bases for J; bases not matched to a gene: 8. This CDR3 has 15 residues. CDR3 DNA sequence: TGTGCCAGCAGCGTACAGGGGGCGGGATGGGATGAGCAGTTCTTC. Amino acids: CASSVQGAGWDEQFF.

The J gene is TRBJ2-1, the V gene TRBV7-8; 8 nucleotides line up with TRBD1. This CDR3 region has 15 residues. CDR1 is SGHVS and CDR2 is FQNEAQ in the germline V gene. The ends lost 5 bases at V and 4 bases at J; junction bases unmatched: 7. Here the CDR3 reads CASSPRDRPYNEQFF. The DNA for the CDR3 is TGTGCCAGCAGCCCCCGGGACAGGCCGTACAATGAGCAGTTCTTC.

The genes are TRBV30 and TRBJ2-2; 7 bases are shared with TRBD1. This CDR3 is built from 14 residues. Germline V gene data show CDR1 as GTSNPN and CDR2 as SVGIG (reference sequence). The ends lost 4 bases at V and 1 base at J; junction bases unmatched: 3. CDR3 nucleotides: TGTGCCTGGACAGGGACAGTGAACACCGGGGAGCTGTTTTTT. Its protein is CAWTGTVNTGELFF.

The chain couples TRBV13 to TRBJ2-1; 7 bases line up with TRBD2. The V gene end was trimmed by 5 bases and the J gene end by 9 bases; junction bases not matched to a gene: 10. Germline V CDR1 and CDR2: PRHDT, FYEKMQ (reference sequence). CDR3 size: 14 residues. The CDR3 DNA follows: TGTGCCAGCAGCGGCGGACTAGTCGTTGGTGAGCAGTTCTTC. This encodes CASSGGLVVGEQFF.

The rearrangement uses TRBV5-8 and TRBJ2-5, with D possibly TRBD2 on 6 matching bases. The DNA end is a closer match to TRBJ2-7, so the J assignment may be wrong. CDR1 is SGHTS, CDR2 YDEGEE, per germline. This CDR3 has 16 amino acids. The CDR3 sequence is CASRFHPAGGVYEQYF. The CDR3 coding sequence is TGTGCCAGCAGATTCCATCCGGCCGGGGGAGTGTACGAGCAGTACTTC.

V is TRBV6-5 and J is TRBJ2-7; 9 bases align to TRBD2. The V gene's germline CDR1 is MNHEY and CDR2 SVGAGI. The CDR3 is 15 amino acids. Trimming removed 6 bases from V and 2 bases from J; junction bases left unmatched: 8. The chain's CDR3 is CASRSSLAGAYEQYF. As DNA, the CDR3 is TGTGCCAGCAGATCCTCACTAGCGGGTGCCTACGAGCAGTACTTC.

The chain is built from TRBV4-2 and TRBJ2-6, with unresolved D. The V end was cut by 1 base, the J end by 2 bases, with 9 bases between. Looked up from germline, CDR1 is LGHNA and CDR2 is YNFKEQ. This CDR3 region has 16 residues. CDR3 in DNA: TGTGCCAGCAGCCAAGCCCAGGTTACTGGGGCCAACGTCCTGACTTTC. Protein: CASSQAQVTGANVLTF.

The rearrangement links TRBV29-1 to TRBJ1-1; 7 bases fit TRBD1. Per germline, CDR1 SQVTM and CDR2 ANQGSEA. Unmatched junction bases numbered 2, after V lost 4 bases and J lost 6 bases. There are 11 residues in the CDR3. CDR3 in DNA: TGCAGCGTTGTAGGGACAGCTGAAGCTTTCTTT. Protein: CSVVGTAEAFF.

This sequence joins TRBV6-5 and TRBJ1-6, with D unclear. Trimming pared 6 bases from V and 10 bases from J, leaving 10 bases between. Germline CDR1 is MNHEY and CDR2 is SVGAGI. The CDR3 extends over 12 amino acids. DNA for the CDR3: TGTGCCAGCAGAGTAGGGAGGTCACCCCTCCACTTT. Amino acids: CASRVGRSPLHF.

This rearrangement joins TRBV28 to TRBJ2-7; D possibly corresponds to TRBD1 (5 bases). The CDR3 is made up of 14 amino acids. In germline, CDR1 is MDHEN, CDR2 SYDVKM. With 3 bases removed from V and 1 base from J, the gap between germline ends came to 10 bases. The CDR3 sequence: CASSFSGFSYEQYF. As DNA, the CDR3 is TGTGCCAGCAGTTTTTCAGGGTTTTCCTACGAGCAGTACTTC.

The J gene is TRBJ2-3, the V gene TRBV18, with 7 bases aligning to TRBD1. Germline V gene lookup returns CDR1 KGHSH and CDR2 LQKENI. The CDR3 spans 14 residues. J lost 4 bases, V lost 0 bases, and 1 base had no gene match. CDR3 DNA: TGTGCCAGCTCACCACCCACAGGGGCAGATACGCAGTATTTT. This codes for CASSPPTGADTQYF.

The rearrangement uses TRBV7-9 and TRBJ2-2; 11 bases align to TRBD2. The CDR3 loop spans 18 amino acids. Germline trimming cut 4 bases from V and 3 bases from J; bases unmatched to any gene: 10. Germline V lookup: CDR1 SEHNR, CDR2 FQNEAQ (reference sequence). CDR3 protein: CASSSELLAGGYTGELFF. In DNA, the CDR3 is TGTGCCAGCAGCTCTGAGCTGCTAGCGGGAGGTTACACCGGGGAGCTGTTTTTT.

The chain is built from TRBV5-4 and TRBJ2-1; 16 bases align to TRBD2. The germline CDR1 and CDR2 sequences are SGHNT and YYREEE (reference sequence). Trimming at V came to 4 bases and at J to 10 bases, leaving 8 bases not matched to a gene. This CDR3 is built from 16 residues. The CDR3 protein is CASSRGLAGGGEEQFF. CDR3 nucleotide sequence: TGTGCCAGCAGCCGGGGACTAGCGGGAGGGGGGGAGGAGCAGTTCTTC.